This is a list of T cell receptor beta chains from one sample in a study of prognosis after radiotherapy for stage I lung cancer. MiXCR was run by TCRdb on the multiplex PCR reads, yielding one entry per CDR3 protein. Among about 59,000 distinct CDR3 sequences listed, about 26% were seen once. The material was PBMCs, obtained before or after stereotactic body radiation therapy (not recorded which). The origin of the receptors is a donor over 45 with non-small cell lung cancer. Both conserved end residues are trimmed from each CDR3. Only part of the rows carry a size: once, few, many, or a class if the clone is expanded.

clone_size,v_call,cdr3_aa
many,TRBV20-1,SASPPPGPGNEQF
many,TRBV7-9,ASTAGRDRTGYT
many,TRBV9,ASSVEERGYT
many,TRBV19,ASRGAAYGYT
many,TRBV3-1,ASSQEGTIKNIQY
many,TRBV20-1,SAPGATQETQY
many,TRBV4-1,ASSEGMGNEKLF
many,TRBV19,ASKGVDGQGFEAF
many,TRBV20-1,SGRQGAQEQY
many,TRBV6-1,ASSENLARSGF
many,TRBV6-1,ASSLQGASLEAF
-,TRBV24-1,ATSDLRVGLPDTQY
many,TRBV7-2,ASSFGANEKLF